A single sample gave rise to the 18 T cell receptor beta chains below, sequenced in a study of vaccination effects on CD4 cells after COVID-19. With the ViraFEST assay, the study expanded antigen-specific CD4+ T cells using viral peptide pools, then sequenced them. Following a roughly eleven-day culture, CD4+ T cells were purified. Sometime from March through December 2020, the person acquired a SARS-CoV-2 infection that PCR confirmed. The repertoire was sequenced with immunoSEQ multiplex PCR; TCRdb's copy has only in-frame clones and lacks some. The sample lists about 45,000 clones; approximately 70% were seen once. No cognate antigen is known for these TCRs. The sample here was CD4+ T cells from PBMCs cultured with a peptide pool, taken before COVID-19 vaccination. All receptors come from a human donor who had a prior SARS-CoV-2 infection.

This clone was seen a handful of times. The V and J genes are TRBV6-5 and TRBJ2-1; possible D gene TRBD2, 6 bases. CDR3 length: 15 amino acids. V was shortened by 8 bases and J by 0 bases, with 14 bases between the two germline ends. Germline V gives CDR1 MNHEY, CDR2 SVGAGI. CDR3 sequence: CASGLAPSSYNEQFF. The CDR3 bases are TGTGCCAGCGGTCTAGCGCCTAGCTCCTACAATGAGCAGTTCTTC.

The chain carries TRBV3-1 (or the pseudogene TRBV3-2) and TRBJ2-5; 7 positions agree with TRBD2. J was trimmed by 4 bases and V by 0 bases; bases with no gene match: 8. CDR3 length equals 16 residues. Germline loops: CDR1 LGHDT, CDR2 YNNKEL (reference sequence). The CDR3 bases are TGTGCCAGCAGCCAAGATTGGCGGGGCGGGGGAGAGACCCAGTACTTC. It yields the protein CASSQDWRGGGETQYF.

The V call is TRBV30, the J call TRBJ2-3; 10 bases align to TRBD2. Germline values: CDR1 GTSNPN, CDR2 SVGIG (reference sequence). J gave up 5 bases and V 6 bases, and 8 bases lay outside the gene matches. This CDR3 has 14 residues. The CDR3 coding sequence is TGTGCCTGCGACCAGCGGGGGGGCCAAGATACGCAGTATTTT. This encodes CACDQRGGQDTQYF.

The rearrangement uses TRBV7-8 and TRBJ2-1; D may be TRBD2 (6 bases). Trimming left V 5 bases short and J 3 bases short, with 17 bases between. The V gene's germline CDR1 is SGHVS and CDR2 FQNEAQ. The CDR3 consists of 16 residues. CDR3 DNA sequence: TGTGCCAGCAGCCCGACGCGGGTCGGGGGCTACAATGAGCAGTTCTTC. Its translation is CASSPTRVGGYNEQFF.

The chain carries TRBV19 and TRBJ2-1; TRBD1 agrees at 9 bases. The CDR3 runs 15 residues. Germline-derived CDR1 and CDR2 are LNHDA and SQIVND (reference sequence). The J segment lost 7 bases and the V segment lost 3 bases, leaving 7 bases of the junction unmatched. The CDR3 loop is CASSIRTGADNEQFF. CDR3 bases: TGTGCCAGTAGTATCAGGACAGGGGCGGATAATGAGCAGTTCTTC.

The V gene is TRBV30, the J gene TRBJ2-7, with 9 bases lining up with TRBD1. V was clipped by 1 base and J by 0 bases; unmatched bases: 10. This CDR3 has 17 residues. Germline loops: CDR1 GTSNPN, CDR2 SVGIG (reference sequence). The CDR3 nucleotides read TGTGCCTGGAGTGGAACCCCGGGACAGGGAACCTCCTACGAGCAGTACTTC. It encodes CAWSGTPGQGTSYEQYF.

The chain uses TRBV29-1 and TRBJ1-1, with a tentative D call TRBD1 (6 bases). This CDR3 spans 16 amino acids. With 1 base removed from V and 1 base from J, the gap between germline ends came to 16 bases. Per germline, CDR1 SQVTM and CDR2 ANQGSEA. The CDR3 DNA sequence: TGCAGCGTTGAAGGAAACGGCAGGGGAACGAACACTGAAGCTTTCTTT. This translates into CSVEGNGRGTNTEAFF.

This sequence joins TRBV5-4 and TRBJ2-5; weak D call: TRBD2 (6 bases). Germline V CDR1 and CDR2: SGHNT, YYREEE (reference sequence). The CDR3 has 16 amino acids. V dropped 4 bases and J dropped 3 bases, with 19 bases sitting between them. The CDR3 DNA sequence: TGTGCCAGCAGCCGGGGTCCACTAGCAGCAGAAGAGACCCAGTACTTC. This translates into CASSRGPLAAEETQYF. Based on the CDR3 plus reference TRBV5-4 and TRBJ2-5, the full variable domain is ETGVTQSPTHLIKTRGQQVTLRCSSQSGHNTVSWYQQALGQGPQFIFQYYREEENGRGNFPPRFSGLQFPNYSSELNVNALELDDSALYLCASSRGPLAAEETQYFGPGTRLLVL.

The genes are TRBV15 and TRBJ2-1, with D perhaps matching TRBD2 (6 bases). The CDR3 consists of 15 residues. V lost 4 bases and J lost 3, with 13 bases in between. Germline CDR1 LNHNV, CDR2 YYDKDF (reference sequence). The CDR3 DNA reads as TGTGCCACCAGCAAGGGACGGGAGAACTACAATGAGCAGTTCTTC. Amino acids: CATSKGRENYNEQFF.

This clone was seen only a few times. Written as DNA, the CDR3 is TGTGCCGGGGGAAACAGGGGGTGGACAGATACGCAGTATTTT. This translates into CAGGNRGWTDTQYF. The chain recombines TRBV7-9 with TRBJ2-3, with TRBD1 matching 8 bases. After removal of 11 bases from V and 3 bases from J, the junction contained 10 bases not matched to a gene. This CDR3 comprises 14 residues. CDR1 is SEHNR and CDR2 is FQNEAQ in the germline V gene (reference sequence). The full variable domain, in which reference TRBV7-9 and TRBJ2-3 provide the parts outside the CDR3, is DTGVSQNPRHKITKRGQNVTFRCDPISEHNRLYWYRQTLGQGPEFLTYFQNEAQLEKSRLLSDRFSAERPKGSFSTLEIQRTEQGDSAMYLCAGGNRGWTDTQYFGPGTRLTVL.

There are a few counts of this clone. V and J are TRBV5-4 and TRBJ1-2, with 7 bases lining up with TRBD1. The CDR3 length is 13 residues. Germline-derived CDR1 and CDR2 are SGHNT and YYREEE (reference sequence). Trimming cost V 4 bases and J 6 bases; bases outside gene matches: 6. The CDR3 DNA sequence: TGTGCCAGCAGCACCCCGACAGGGAATGGCTACACCTTC. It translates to CASSTPTGNGYTF.

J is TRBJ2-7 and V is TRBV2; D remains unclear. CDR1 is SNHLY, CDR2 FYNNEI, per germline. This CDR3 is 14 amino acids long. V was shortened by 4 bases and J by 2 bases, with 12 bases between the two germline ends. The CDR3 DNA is TGTGCCAGCAGTGTTGATAGCTATACCTACGAGCAGTACTTC. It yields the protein CASSVDSYTYEQYF.

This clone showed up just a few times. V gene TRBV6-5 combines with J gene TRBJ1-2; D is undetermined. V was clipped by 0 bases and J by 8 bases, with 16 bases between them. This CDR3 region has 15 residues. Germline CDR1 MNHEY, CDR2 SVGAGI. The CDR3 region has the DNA TGTGCCAGCAGTTACTCGATTGATCAGTTCTCGGGCTACACCTTC. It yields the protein CASSYSIDQFSGYTF.

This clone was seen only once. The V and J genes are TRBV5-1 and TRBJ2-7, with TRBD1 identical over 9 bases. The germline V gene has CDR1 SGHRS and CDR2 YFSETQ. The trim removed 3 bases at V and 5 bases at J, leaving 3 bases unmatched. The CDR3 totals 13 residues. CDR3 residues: CASSWDRVHEQYF. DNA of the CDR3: TGCGCCAGCAGCTGGGACAGGGTCCACGAGCAGTACTTC.

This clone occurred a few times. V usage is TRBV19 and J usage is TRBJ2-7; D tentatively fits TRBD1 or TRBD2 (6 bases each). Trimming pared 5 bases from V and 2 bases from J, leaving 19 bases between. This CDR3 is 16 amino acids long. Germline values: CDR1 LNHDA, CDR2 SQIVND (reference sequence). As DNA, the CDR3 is TGTGCCAGTAGTCCCCTAGGGGGGAGCGGCCCCTACGAGCAGTACTTC. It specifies CASSPLGGSGPYEQYF.

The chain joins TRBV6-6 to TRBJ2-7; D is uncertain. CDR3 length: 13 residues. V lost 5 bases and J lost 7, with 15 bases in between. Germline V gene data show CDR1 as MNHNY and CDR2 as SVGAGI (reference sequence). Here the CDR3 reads CASSPAGFGEQYF. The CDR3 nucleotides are TGTGCCAGCAGTCCCGCCGGGTTCGGGGAGCAGTACTTC.

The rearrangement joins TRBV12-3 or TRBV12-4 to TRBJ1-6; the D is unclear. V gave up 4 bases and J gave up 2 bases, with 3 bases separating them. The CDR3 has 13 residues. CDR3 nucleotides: TGTGCCAGCAGTTCCGCCTATAATTCACCCCTCCACTTT. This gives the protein CASSSAYNSPLHF.

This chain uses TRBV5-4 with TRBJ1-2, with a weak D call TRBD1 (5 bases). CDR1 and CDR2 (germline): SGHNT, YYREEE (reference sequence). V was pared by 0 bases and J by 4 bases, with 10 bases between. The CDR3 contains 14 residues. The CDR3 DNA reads TGTGCCAGCAGCTTGGGGGGCCCTGGCTATGGCTACACCTTC. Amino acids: CASSLGGPGYGYTF. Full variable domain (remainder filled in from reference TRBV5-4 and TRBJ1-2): ETGVTQSPTHLIKTRGQQVTLRCSSQSGHNTVSWYQQALGQGPQFIFQYYREEENGRGNFPPRFSGLQFPNYSSELNVNALELDDSALYLCASSLGGPGYGYTFGSGTRLTVV.